This T cell receptor beta chain was recovered during a study of control samples from healthy donors and cancer patients. Assay: immunoSEQ multiplex PCR; the TCRdb copy retains only in-frame clones and omits some. The sample has around 99,000 clones; just over 90% are singletons. The V gene's germline CDR1 is SGHAT and CDR2 FQDESV (reference sequence). CDR3 length: 13 amino acids. The J segment lost 4 bases and the V segment lost 7 bases, leaving 6 bases of the junction unmatched. This TCR came from a human donor in good health. The donor label of this sample is uncertain. The sample comprised blood. The chain is built from TRBV11-1 and TRBJ2-7, with 8 bases identical to TRBD1. The CDR3 is CASTAGGGYEQYF. CDR3 in DNA: TGTGCCAGCACCGCAGGGGGCGGATACGAGCAGTACTTC.